This T cell receptor (beta chain) came from a study of blood T cells in healthy people across ages (dated by TCRdb to the mid-2010s). Regarding the study in general: In model experiments, template switching captured about one uniquely barcoded TCR beta cDNA molecule for every two T cells. The study analyzed two additional independent replicas of 1 million unique cDNA reads from the same blood draw for two donors, one aged 18 to 30 and one aged 80 or older. The donors were divided into four age groups: young (average around 17 years), middle-aged (approximately 39), aged (about 61) and long-lived (more than 75). Using deep sequencing normalized with unique cDNA molecular identifiers, the study measured how TCR beta repertoire diversity changes with age. Broader findings and caveats from the paper: A strong correlation was found between observed TCR beta diversity and the percentage of naive T cells measured by flow cytometry. The long-lived group showed more naive CD4+ T cells, fewer expanded clones and increased TCR diversity than the aged group, suggesting age selection. Observed TCR beta diversity per million T cells fell roughly linearly with age, and a significant reduction was already apparent by age around 39. Conclusive comparison of naive and antigen-experienced compartments was prevented by the profiling of bulk unsorted PBMCs. Estimates of total diversity based on one million sequenced T cells were regarded as lower bounds and as underestimates. The CMV infection status of donors was not known, potentially confounding age-related changes in expanded clonotypes.

Reading the germline V gene (reference sequence) gives CDR1 MNHEY and CDR2 SMNVEV. V loses 3 bases of germline sequence and J loses 3 bases, and the interval between the two ends is 15 bases. Measured from the cysteine to the phenylalanine, the CDR3 is 15 residues long. The DNA shown is the 45-base CDR3, in frame from base 1. Of note for this clonotype: Its target antigen remains unknown. One base away there is no much larger clone; base qualities are not given.

Donors were 39 systemically healthy Caucasian individuals from Russia aged roughly 6 to 90 years. Each donor gave about 9.2 milliliters of peripheral blood, drawn into EDTA-treated Vacutainer tubes. Ficoll-Paque density-gradient centrifugation was used to isolate PBMCs, with at least 6 million per sample. Total RNA was extracted from PBMCs with Trizol reagent, with at least 6 micrograms obtained per sample. The percentages of naive CD45RAhigh/CD27high T cells were determined by flow cytometry on a PBMC aliquot from every donor. The method behind the library was 5' RACE. Sequenced on an Illumina HiSeq 2500. A second PCR of roughly 6 to 12 cycles was run with a J-beta primer mix and a sample-barcoded 5' primer. A unique molecular identifier was introduced onto each TCR beta cDNA molecule by a template-switch 5' adaptor carrying 12 random nucleotides. Each sample yielded at least 2.5 million CDR3-containing paired-end reads. The Mint cDNA synthesis kit, primed by a TRBC-specific oligonucleotide, was used to synthesize first-strand cDNA from all RNA. Following uracil-DNA glycosylase treatment, all cDNA underwent a first 18-cycle PCR with the universal primers M1SS and BC2_uni_R. The study's processing was this. Normalization of each sample was performed by random selection of 1 million high-quality reads, each carrying a distinct molecular identifier. Instead of being binned into consensus sequences, reads with shared molecular identifiers were discarded. MiTCR, run with a Q25 quality threshold and the strictest error-elimination algorithm, handled CDR3 identification, clonotype clustering and error correction. A nonparametric unseen species model with Euler transformation was used to estimate lower-bound total TCR beta diversity. Clones were called with MiXCR by TCRdb after fastp trimmed the public reads at Q25, and only in-frame beta chains were retained. Every CDR3 protein is listed once, alongside the most common genes and DNA of its rows. The V and J calls were determined by TCRdb, not by the authors. The sample data list 800,000 to 1,300,000 distinct CDR3 sequences, and roughly 24% of these were observed just once. Jointly, the top ten make up approximately 0.79% of the sample.

This sample was shared with a second study, whose subject was T cells of mothers and their children. As described in the second report: Nine systemically healthy Caucasian individuals served as donors, namely three mothers together with their six children. cDNA synthesis used all of the extracted RNA, with around 1.4 ug of RNA in each 15 ul reaction. In the second PCR, the M1S primer introduced both the sample barcodes and 2-4 random nucleotides. More than 8.5 million TCR beta CDR3 reads were obtained from each mother, and about 3 million reads were obtained from each child. TCR recombination output is similarly shaped by thymic selection in related and unrelated pairs, with a minor effect exerted by inherited differences. Related mother-child pairs always showed normalized repertoire overlap that was slightly higher than in unrelated mother-child pairs, though the difference was never significant. No persistent microchimeric T cell clones were found, with a detection sensitivity of 75 to 100 clones per million clonotypes. To look for features that set related mother-child pairs apart from unrelated individuals, the researchers ran deep NGS to compare the TCR beta repertoires of mothers and children. The mean age was about 37 +/- 4 years for the mothers and about 10 +/- 4 years for the children. Libraries were sequenced on Illumina HiSeq 2000 with 100+100 nt paired-end reads after adapter ligation with NEBNext reagents. To prevent cross-contamination, the mother and child libraries were prepared one month apart and sequenced in separate runs. Each donor had between 500,000 and 2,000,000 distinct TCR beta clonotypes identified. Naive TCR beta clonotypes were estimated from low-frequency clonotypes matched to each donor's FACS-determined naive share, without sorting.

This TCR came from a girl aged 2 to 9 in good health. The chain is made from TRBV27 and TRBJ2-7; TRBD2 could be the D gene, as 5 bases match. Sequenced input: blood. The DNA sequence follows: TGTGCCAGCAGTTTCGTGGTGCGGGCTGGCTACGAGCAGTACTTC. It encodes CASSFVVRAGYEQYF.